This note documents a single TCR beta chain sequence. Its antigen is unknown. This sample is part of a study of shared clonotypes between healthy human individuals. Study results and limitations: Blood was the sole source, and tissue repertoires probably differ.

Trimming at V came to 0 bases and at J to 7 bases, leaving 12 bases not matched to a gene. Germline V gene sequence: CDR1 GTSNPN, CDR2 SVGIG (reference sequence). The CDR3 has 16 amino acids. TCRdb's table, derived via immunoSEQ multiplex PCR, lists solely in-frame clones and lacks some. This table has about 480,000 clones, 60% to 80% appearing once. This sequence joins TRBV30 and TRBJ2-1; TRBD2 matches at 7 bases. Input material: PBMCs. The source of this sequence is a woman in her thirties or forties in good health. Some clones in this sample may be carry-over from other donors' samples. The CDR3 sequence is CAWSVPGLVGLNEQFF. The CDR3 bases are TGTGCCTGGAGTGTACCCGGACTAGTAGGACTGAATGAGCAGTTCTTC.